These T cell receptor beta chains were read from a single sample in a study of OX40 agonist ivuxolimab in advanced cancers. The method was immunoSEQ multiplex PCR; TCRdb's version includes in-frame clones alone and lacks a portion of them. The sample has some 34,000 clones; 78% are singletons. Source: CD4+ or CD8+ T cells sorted from blood, taken in a trial of the OX40 agonist ivuxolimab. Receptors originate from an adult with an advanced solid tumor such as melanoma, head and neck, liver or kidney cancer. CDR3s include the opening cysteine and the closing phenylalanine or tryptophan. The D gene is left open where the match is weak. Part of the rows lack a size; the others show once, few, many or a class for expanded clones.

>TRBV29-1|NA|TRBJ1-1|NA
CSVVLGSGRAFF
TGCAGCGTTGTTTTAGGGAGCGGTCGGGCTTTCTTT
>TRBV30|few|TRBJ2-3|NA
CAWSVLRSGMVYPDTQYF
TGTGCCTGGAGTGTACTTCGGAGTGGGATGGTTTACCCAGATACGCAGTATTTT
>TRBV28|NA|TRBJ1-1|NA
CASNQGGNTEAFF
TGTGCCAGCAACCAGGGTGGGAACACTGAAGCTTTCTTT
>TRBV27|NA|TRBJ2-7|TRBD1
CASSPRQGYYEQYF
TGTGCCAGCAGTCCAAGACAGGGCTACTACGAGCAGTACTTC
>TRBV19|NA|TRBJ2-3|TRBD1
CASSPRTGWTDTQYF
TGTGCCAGTAGCCCCCGGACAGGGTGGACAGATACGCAGTATTTT
>TRBV6-6|NA|TRBJ2-5|NA
CASSYGNDQETQYF
TGTGCCAGCAGTTACGGAAACGACCAAGAGACCCAGTACTTC
>TRBV9|NA|TRBJ1-5|NA
CASSVGRERQPQHF
TGTGCCAGCAGCGTAGGCAGGGAGAGACAGCCCCAGCATTTT
>TRBV18|once|TRBJ2-2|NA
CASSPAPQSVWTGELFF
TGTGCCAGCTCACCAGCCCCCCAGTCCGTGTGGACCGGGGAGCTGTTTTTT
>TRBV9|NA|TRBJ2-7|NA
CASSVDPDSSYEQYF
TGTGCCAGCAGCGTAGACCCGGACAGCTCCTACGAGCAGTACTTC
>TRBV28|NA|TRBJ1-2|NA
CASRPLAGMRDNYGYTF
TGTGCCAGCAGGCCCCTTGCTGGGATGCGAGATAACTATGGCTACACCTTC
>TRBV11-2|NA|TRBJ2-3|TRBD1
CASSLTDRAADTQYF
TGTGCCAGCAGCTTAACCGACAGGGCGGCAGATACGCAGTATTTT
>TRBV6-5|few|TRBJ1-2|TRBD1
CASSYSRTGGGYGYTF
TGTGCCAGCAGTTACTCTAGGACAGGGGGCGGCTATGGCTACACCTTC
>TRBV5-8|NA|TRBJ2-1|NA
CASSRDGGAYNEQFF
TGTGCCAGCAGCCGGGACGGAGGGGCCTACAATGAGCAGTTCTTC
>TRBV9|NA|TRBJ1-2|NA
CASSVGGHYGYTF
TGTGCCAGCAGCGTAGGGGGGCACTATGGCTACACCTTC
>TRBV10-2|NA|TRBJ1-2|NA
CASSEEGWKRGANYGYTF
TGCGCCAGCAGTGAGGAAGGATGGAAAAGAGGAGCTAACTATGGCTACACCTTC
>TRBV2|NA|TRBJ1-6|NA
CASSGSDNSPLHF
TGTGCCAGCAGTGGGTCAGATAATTCACCCCTCCACTTT
>TRBV7-8|NA|TRBJ1-6|NA
CASSFIGDVNSPLHF
TGTGCCAGCAGCTTCATAGGTGACGTAAATTCACCCCTCCACTTT
>TRBV11-2|few|TRBJ1-4|NA
CASSSRQGEKLFF
TGTGCCAGCAGCAGCCGTCAGGGCGAAAAACTGTTTTTT
>TRBV11-2|NA|TRBJ1-1|NA
CASSFGGGNTEAFF
TGTGCCAGCAGCTTCGGTGGGGGGAACACTGAAGCTTTCTTT
>TRBV30|NA|TRBJ1-6|NA
CAWREGVYNSPLHF
TGTGCCTGGAGGGAGGGGGTGTATAATTCACCCCTCCACTTT
>TRBV10-3|NA|TRBJ2-1|NA
CAGGREAQFF
TGTGCCGGGGGAAGGGAAGCGCAGTTCTTC
>TRBV18|NA|TRBJ1-4|NA
CASSPDGMRSSNEKLFF
TGTGCCAGCTCACCCGACGGAATGCGTTCGTCTAATGAAAAACTGTTTTTT
>TRBV14|few|TRBJ1-3|TRBD1
CASSAGTGAGNTIYF
TGTGCCAGCAGCGCCGGGACAGGGGCTGGAAACACCATATATTTT
>TRBV28|NA|TRBJ1-3|NA
CAIEDRGNTIYF
TGTGCCATCGAGGACAGAGGAAACACCATATATTTT
>TRBV10-3|NA|TRBJ2-3|TRBD2
CAISEPRGLTSTDTQYF
TGTGCCATCAGTGAGCCCCGGGGACTAACTAGCACAGATACGCAGTATTTT
>TRBV7-3|NA|TRBJ2-1|NA
CASSLEGVQENEQFF
TGTGCCAGCAGCTTAGAGGGGGTTCAGGAAAATGAGCAGTTCTTC
>TRBV9|NA|TRBJ1-1|TRBD1
CASSARGNNWGNTEAFF
TGTGCCAGCAGCGCCAGGGGGAACAACTGGGGGAACACTGAAGCTTTCTTT
>TRBV6-5|NA|TRBJ2-7|NA
CASSYRRLYEQYF
TGTGCCAGCAGTTACAGGCGGCTCTACGAGCAGTACTTC
>TRBV29-1|NA|TRBJ1-2|NA
CSVPPLGGAHYGYTF
TGCAGCGTCCCCCCGTTGGGGGGCGCGCACTATGGCTACACCTTC
>TRBV18|NA|TRBJ2-5|NA
CASSPGPWETQYF
TGTGCCAGCTCACCGGGCCCCTGGGAGACCCAGTACTTC
>TRBV7-2|NA|TRBJ2-2|TRBD2
CASSFGSGRTGELFF
TGTGCCAGCAGCTTTGGGAGCGGGAGGACCGGGGAGCTGTTTTTT
>TRBV7-3|NA|TRBJ2-5|TRBD2
CASSLAGAGETQYF
TGTGCCAGCAGCCTAGCGGGGGCCGGGGAGACCCAGTACTTC
>TRBV11-1|NA|TRBJ2-2|NA
CASSPRKGGPANTGELFF
TGTGCCAGCAGCCCCCGCAAGGGGGGCCCCGCGAACACCGGGGAGCTGTTTTTT
>TRBV18|few|TRBJ1-6|NA
CASSAGDSPLHF
TGTGCCAGCTCAGCAGGGGATTCACCCCTCCACTTT
>TRBV11-2|few|TRBJ2-7|NA
CASSLWQLTYEQYF
TGTGCCAGCAGCTTGTGGCAGCTTACCTACGAGCAGTACTTC
>TRBV9|NA|TRBJ2-1|NA
CASSVGQGGGNEQFF
TGTGCCAGCAGCGTTGGACAGGGAGGGGGGAATGAGCAGTTCTTC
>TRBV9|NA|TRBJ1-2|NA
CASPRFGYTF
TGTGCCAGCCCGCGGTTTGGCTACACCTTC
>TRBV19|NA|TRBJ2-6|NA
CASSKNSGANVLTF
TGTGCCAGTAGTAAGAACTCTGGGGCCAACGTCCTGACTTTC
>TRBV9|NA|TRBJ1-4|NA
CASSTGQKEKLFF
TGTGCCAGCAGCACCGGACAGAAGGAAAAACTGTTTTTT
>TRBV6-4|NA|TRBJ2-7|NA
CASQRVVNEQYF
TGTGCCAGCCAGCGGGTCGTCAACGAGCAGTACTTC
>TRBV6-5|NA|TRBJ2-1|TRBD2
CASSYFAGEYNEQFF
TGTGCCAGCAGTTACTTTGCGGGGGAGTACAATGAGCAGTTCTTC
>TRBV27|NA|TRBJ1-1|NA
CASSQTGRWAEAFF
TGTGCCAGCAGTCAAACAGGGAGATGGGCTGAAGCTTTCTTT
>TRBV30|medium-sized|TRBJ2-7|NA
CAWSGQGGSYEQYF
TGTGCCTGGAGTGGCCAGGGTGGGTCCTACGAGCAGTACTTC
>TRBV9|NA|TRBJ1-2|TRBD1
CASSPGTANYGYTF
TGTGCCAGCAGCCCTGGGACAGCTAACTATGGCTACACCTTC
>TRBV7-9|once|TRBJ1-1|NA
CASSLKPAGTYTEAFF
TGTGCCAGCAGCTTAAAACCGGCCGGGACCTACACTGAAGCTTTCTTT
>TRBV2|few|TRBJ2-7|TRBD1
CASSPGQGYYEQYF
TGTGCCAGCAGTCCGGGACAGGGGTACTACGAGCAGTACTTC
>TRBV19|NA|TRBJ2-2|NA
CASFSPGANTGELFF
TGTGCCAGTTTTTCCCCGGGTGCGAACACCGGGGAGCTGTTTTTT
>TRBV11-3|NA|TRBJ2-3|NA
CASSRGGADTQYF
TGTGCCAGCAGCCGTGGGGGCGCGGATACGCAGTATTTT
>TRBV29-1|NA|TRBJ2-2|TRBD2
CSVAGGGGQSGELFF
TGCAGCGTTGCGGGCGGCGGGGGGCAAAGCGGGGAGCTGTTTTTT
>TRBV9|NA|TRBJ1-6|NA
CASSVGEIGSYNSPLHF
TGTGCCAGCAGCGTAGGCGAGATCGGCTCCTATAATTCACCCCTCCACTTT
>TRBV13|NA|TRBJ2-1|NA
CASSFLAQPHNEQFF
TGTGCCAGCAGCTTTCTGGCCCAGCCTCACAATGAGCAGTTCTTC
>TRBV19|few|TRBJ1-1|NA
CASSHQGRASGTEAFF
TGTGCCAGTAGTCACCAGGGGCGGGCCTCGGGCACTGAAGCTTTCTTT
>TRBV30|NA|TRBJ1-4|TRBD1
CAWSHGTGGNEKLFF
TGTGCCTGGAGCCACGGGACAGGGGGAAATGAAAAACTGTTTTTT